Sequencing of this TCR beta chain was carried out in a study of cytomegalovirus exposure and HLA in healthy donors. Primers: 60 Vbeta forward and 13 Jbeta reverse. TCRdb keeps only in-frame clones here, not all; method: immunoSEQ multiplex PCR. The sample lists about 150,000 clones, about 76% occurring once. This CDR3 is 12 amino acids long. V dropped 1 base and J dropped 9 bases, with 7 bases sitting between them. The germline V gene has CDR1 SGHVS and CDR2 FNYEAQ. Sample: PBMCs. This clonotype was sampled from a woman aged 35 to 49 in good health and CMV-seronegative. The rearrangement joins TRBV7-6 to TRBJ2-1; D might be TRBD1 (6 bases). The CDR3 DNA reads TGTGCCAGCAGCTTAGGGGACATTGAGCAGTTCTTC. It encodes CASSLGDIEQFF.